This T cell receptor beta chain was retrieved from a study of T-cell memory formation after mild COVID-19. Notes on the study in general: Contracting clones from day 15 to 85 showed balanced CD4/CD8; later expanders favored CD4+. Shrinking CD4+ clones were chiefly CM and EM; CD8+ ones were chiefly EMRA.

5'RACE with constant-segment primers yielded barcoded, UMI-tagged TCR alpha and TCR beta cDNA libraries. MiXCR, applied by TCRdb to the 5' RACE reads, yields one record per CDR3 protein. The sample has more than 110,000 distinct CDR3 sequences, around 15% seen once. As for this clonotype: Its target is unknown.

V gave up 2 bases and J gave up 5 bases; unmatched junction bases: 13. Germline CDR1 reads MNHNY; CDR2 reads SVGAGI (reference sequence). The CDR3 is made up of 17 amino acids. What was sequenced was PBMCs or a T cell subset sorted from them (not recorded which). The rearrangement uses TRBV6-6 and TRBJ2-7; 9 bases align to TRBD1. The clonotype was recovered from an adult woman who had mild COVID-19 (a few samples of this study predate the infection). Cell type and time point are not known. CDR3 sequence reads: CASSYLIWDRDAHEQYF. DNA of the CDR3: TGTGCCAGCAGTTACCTCATTTGGGACAGGGATGCCCACGAGCAGTACTTC.